This T cell receptor (beta chain) was retrieved from a study of blood T cell repertoires in COVID-19. About the study: Specimens from acute and convalescent COVID-19 originated in the United States, Italy and Spain. Nucleic acid was either cDNA or gDNA, and it came from T cells, B-cell-depleted T cells, or PBMCs.

The CDR3 covers 17 residues. Germline trimming cut 10 bases from V and 4 bases from J; bases unmatched to any gene: 12. Germline V gene lookup returns CDR1 ENHRY and CDR2 SYGVKD. Here immunoSEQ multiplex PCR was the method, and the copy in TCRdb shows in-frame clones only, minus some. The sample has around 200,000 clones; almost 90% are singletons. This TCR was recovered from a man aged 18 to 29 with active or convalescent COVID-19. This chain joins TRBV10-3 and TRBJ2-3; TRBD2 matches 15 bases. The sample consisted of peripheral blood. The CDR3 DNA reads as TGTGCCACCTCGGGACTAGCGGGGGGCCGGTTCCCAGATACGCAGTATTTT. Translation: CATSGLAGGRFPDTQYF.